The 6 T cell receptor beta chains below all came from one sample that was sequenced in a study of T cell responses to AZD1222 COVID-19 vaccine. Sequencing used immunoSEQ multiplex PCR; TCRdb keeps in-frame clones, though not all of them. Of some 130,000 clones listed, roughly 92% are singletons. The material was peripheral blood, obtained on day 0 of AZD1222 vaccination. These receptors were collected from an adult in good health.

The genes are TRBV7-8 and TRBJ2-7; D is unresolved. CDR1 and CDR2 from the germline V gene are SGHVS and FQNEAQ. V gave up 4 bases and J gave up 0 bases, with 13 bases separating them. This CDR3 contains 15 residues. In DNA, the CDR3 is TGTGCCAGCAGCTCAAACGGAGCCCTCTCCTACGAGCAGTACTTC. Translated: CASSSNGALSYEQYF.

This clone was counted many times. The rearrangement joins TRBV5-4 to TRBJ1-2, with D uncertain. Trimming removed 4 bases at V and 6 bases at J, with 16 bases between. Germline values: CDR1 SGHNT, CDR2 YYREEE (reference sequence). The CDR3 contains 14 residues. The CDR3 coding sequence is TGTGCCAGCAGCCACCTTATCCGGCACAATGGCTACACCTTC. It is translated as CASSHLIRHNGYTF.

The chain employs TRBV5-4 and TRBJ1-1; D is unresolved. V dropped 4 bases and J dropped 0 bases, with 7 bases sitting between them. The CDR3 consists of 13 residues. Germline values: CDR1 SGHNT, CDR2 YYREEE (reference sequence). As DNA, the CDR3 is TGTGCCAGCAGCCCCAGGATGAACACTGAAGCTTTCTTT. Amino acids: CASSPRMNTEAFF.

This clone was observed once. The V and J genes are TRBV5-1 and TRBJ2-7, with TRBD1 matching over 11 bases. With V trimmed by 3 bases and J by 6 bases, 5 bases remained unmatched. This CDR3 spans 14 amino acids. Germline CDR1 SGHRS, CDR2 YFSETQ. Here the CDR3 reads CASSSGQGGTEQYF. CDR3 DNA sequence: TGCGCCAGCAGCTCGGGACAGGGGGGTACCGAGCAGTACTTC.

The chain couples TRBV6-5 to TRBJ1-4; 7 positions agree with TRBD1. The CDR3 contains 15 residues. V gave up 7 bases and J gave up 8 bases; unmatched junction bases: 13. Germline loops: CDR1 MNHEY, CDR2 SVGAGI. In nucleotides, the CDR3 is TGTGCCAGCACTTCGACAGGGATCTTTTGGGAAAAACTGTTTTTT. Translation gives CASTSTGIFWEKLFF.

V usage is TRBV5-1 and J usage is TRBJ1-1; a weak D match, TRBD1 (5 bases). Germline lookup yields CDR1 SGHRS and CDR2 YFSETQ. Trimming took off 4 bases at V and 2 bases at J, with 12 bases between the two ends. This CDR3 has 14 amino acids. The CDR3 DNA reads TGCGCCAGCAGCGAGGGACCACCAAACACTGAAGCTTTCTTT. Encoded protein: CASSEGPPNTEAFF.